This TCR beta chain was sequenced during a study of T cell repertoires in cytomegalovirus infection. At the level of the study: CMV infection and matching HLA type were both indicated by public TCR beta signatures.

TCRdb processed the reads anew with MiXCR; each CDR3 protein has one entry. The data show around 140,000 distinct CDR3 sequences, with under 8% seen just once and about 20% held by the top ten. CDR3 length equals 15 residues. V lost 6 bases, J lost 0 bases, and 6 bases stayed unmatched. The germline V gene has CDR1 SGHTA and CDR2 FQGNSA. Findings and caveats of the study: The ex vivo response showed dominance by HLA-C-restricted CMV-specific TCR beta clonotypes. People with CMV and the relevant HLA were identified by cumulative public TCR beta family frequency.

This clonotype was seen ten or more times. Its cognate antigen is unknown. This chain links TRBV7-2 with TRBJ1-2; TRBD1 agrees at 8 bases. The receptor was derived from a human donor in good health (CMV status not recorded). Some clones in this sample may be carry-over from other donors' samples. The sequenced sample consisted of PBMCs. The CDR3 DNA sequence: TGTGCCAGCAGACAGACAGGGGAAGCTAACTATGGCTACACCTTC. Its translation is CASRQTGEANYGYTF.